The rows below give T cell receptor beta chains drawn from one sample of a study of STAT3 mutations in large granular lymphocyte leukemia. Some clones are missing from TCRdb's copy, which holds only in-frame ones; the method was immunoSEQ multiplex PCR. The data hold around 320 clones, with more than 55% observed a single time. Sample: peripheral blood mononuclear cells. Receptors originate from a man between 60 and 75 years old with T-cell large granular lymphocyte leukemia. Some clones in this sample may be carry-over from other donors' samples. Both conserved end residues are part of each CDR3. Fields, in order: clone size, D gene, V gene, J gene, CDR3 protein, CDR3 DNA. The D gene is left open where the match is weak. Clone size is shown for a subset of rows, as once, few, many or a class of expanded clone.

>.|.|TRBV30|TRBJ1-5
CAWSVGLNQPQHF
TGTGCCTGGAGTGTAGGTCTCAATCAGCCCCAGCATTTT
>few|TRBD1|TRBV30|TRBJ1-1
CAWGGQGAVGAFF
TGTGCCTGGGGGGGACAGGGGGCTGTCGGAGCTTTCTTT
>.|.|TRBV7-8|TRBJ2-3
CASSPPGVSTDTQYF
TGTGCCAGCAGCCCACCGGGAGTCTCCACAGATACGCAGTATTTT
>few|TRBD1|TRBV7-9|TRBJ1-6
CASSSGTGNSPLHF
TGTGCCAGCAGCTCCGGGACAGGGAATTCACCCCTCCACTTT
>.|TRBD1|TRBV5-1|TRBJ2-7
CASSSSGTGVPF
TGCGCCAGCAGCTCTTCCGGGACAGGGGTTCCATTC
>.|TRBD1|TRBV27|TRBJ2-7
CASTRGGTGGSYEQYF
TGTGCCAGCACCCGCGGCGGGACAGGTGGATCCTACGAGCAGTACTTC
>few|TRBD1|TRBV10-3|TRBJ1-2
CAARQGAINYGYTF
TGTGCCGCTCGACAGGGAGCGATAAACTATGGCTACACCTTC
>.|.|TRBV15|TRBJ1-4
CATRREWTLNEKLFF
TGTGCCACCAGGAGGGAGTGGACCCTGAATGAAAAACTGTTTTTT
>hyperexpanded|.|TRBV7-9|TRBJ1-3
CASSFFLPTGNTIYF
TGTGCCAGCAGCTTTTTCTTGCCTACAGGCAACACCATATATTTT
>.|.|TRBV9|TRBJ1-2
CASSAPRYYGYTF
TGTGCCAGCAGCGCCCCCAGGTACTATGGCTACACCTTC
>.|TRBD1|TRBV6-6|TRBJ1-1
CASSPNPGGRAEAFF
TGTGCCAGCAGCCCAAACCCAGGGGGTCGGGCTGAAGCTTTCTTT
>.|.|TRBV13|TRBJ2-1
CASSSWTDVYNEQFF
TGTGCCAGCAGCTCATGGACAGACGTTTACAATGAGCAGTTCTTC
>.|.|TRBV19|TRBJ1-5
CASSIDSRSNQPQHF
TGTGCCAGTAGTATAGACTCGAGGAGCAATCAGCCCCAGCATTTT
>few|.|TRBV18|TRBJ2-3
CASSGAQGTVDTQYF
TGTGCCAGCTCAGGGGCCCAGGGGACCGTCGATACGCAGTATTTT
>.|.|TRBV7-9|TRBJ2-6
CASYPGANVLTF
TGTGCCAGCTACCCTGGGGCCAACGTCCTGACTTTC
>.|.|TRBV7-2|TRBJ2-1
CASSSHNEQFF
TGTGCCAGCAGCTCCCACAATGAGCAGTTCTTC
>.|.|TRBV29-1|TRBJ2-7
CSVVPSFSGYEQYF
TGCAGCGTTGTCCCATCCTTTTCAGGTTACGAGCAGTACTTC
>.|.|TRBV18|TRBJ1-1
CASTGQANTEAFF
TGTGCCAGCACGGGGCAGGCGAACACTGAAGCTTTCTTT
>.|.|TRBV9|TRBJ1-1
CASSVDGGPEAFF
TGTGCCAGCAGCGTAGACGGGGGGCCTGAAGCTTTCTTT
>few|TRBD1|TRBV5-1|TRBJ2-1
CASSPRAEQGYEQFF
TGCGCCAGCAGCCCCCGAGCGGAACAGGGGTATGAGCAGTTCTTC
>.|.|TRBV15|TRBJ2-7
CATSRERGFYYEQYF
TGTGCCACCAGCAGAGAACGGGGCTTTTACTACGAGCAGTACTTC
>.|TRBD2|TRBV18|TRBJ2-5
CASKRGGQETQYF
TGTGCCAGCAAACGGGGGGGCCAAGAGACCCAGTACTTC